This passage covers 32 T cell receptor beta chains from one sample sequenced in a study of CD8 T cells in ankylosing spondylitis. TCRdb re-analysed the 5' RACE reads in MiXCR, keeping a single row per CDR3 protein. The table shows almost 400,000 distinct CDR3 sequences, with 20% to 25% occurring only once. The antigens for these receptors are not known. Study-level results: Seemingly distinctive of ankylosing spondylitis blood was a TCR beta motif formed by eight highly homologous variants.

Sequenced: blood, either unsorted or a sorted T cell fraction (not recorded which). These receptors all stem from a male donor with ankylosing spondylitis.

The chain combines TRBV20-1 with TRBJ2-1; D gene uncertain. Trimming removed 6 bases from V and 7 bases from J, with 19 bases in between. This CDR3 spans 14 amino acids. Germline-derived CDR1 and CDR2 are DFQATT and SNEGSKA (reference sequence). The CDR3 bases are TGCAGTGCCCTTACGACTGGTCTTGGTAATGAGCAGTTCTTC. The encoded protein is CSALTTGLGNEQFF.

The J gene is TRBJ2-1, the V gene TRBV11-1; 8 bases fit TRBD2. Germline assignment: CDR1 SGHAT and CDR2 FQDESV (reference sequence). CDR3 length: 15 residues. The V gene end was trimmed by 1 base and the J gene end by 6 bases; junction bases not matched to a gene: 5. CDR3 amino acids: CASSLGTSFSNEQFF. CDR3 bases: TGTGCCAGCAGCTTAGGGACTAGCTTCTCCAATGAGCAGTTCTTC. Variable domain in full (rest from reference TRBV11-1 and TRBJ2-1): EAEVAQSPRYKITEKSQAVAFWCDPISGHATLYWYRQILGQGPELLVQFQDESVVDDSQLPKDRFSAERLKGVDSTLKIQPAELGDSAMYLCASSLGTSFSNEQFFGPGTRLTVL.

The rearrangement uses TRBV25-1 and TRBJ2-1; TRBD2 matches 9 bases. The CDR3 extends over 14 amino acids. Per the germline V gene, CDR1 is MGHDK and CDR2 is SYGVNS. V dropped 4 bases and J dropped 6; count of bases not matched to a gene: 4. The CDR3 DNA reads TGTGCCAGCAGTGTGCCTAGCGGGATCAATGAGCAGTTCTTC. Its protein is CASSVPSGINEQFF.

This clonotype was seen only a few times. The chain links TRBV30 to TRBJ2-7, with 7 bases identical to TRBD1. The CDR3 has 15 residues. The V and J ends lost 6 bases and 5 bases, in that order; junction bases with no gene match: 16. CDR1 and CDR2 from the germline V gene are GTSNPN and SVGIG (reference sequence). CDR3 amino acids: CACSGVTGSPDEQYF. Written as DNA, the CDR3 is TGTGCCTGCTCCGGGGTGACAGGGTCTCCTGACGAGCAGTACTTC.

This clonotype was detected only once. The rearrangement uses TRBV11-1 and TRBJ1-2; possibly TRBD1 for D (5 bases). Trimming cost V 1 base and J 2 bases, with 20 bases left between them. CDR3 length equals 18 residues. Germline assignment: CDR1 SGHAT and CDR2 FQDESV (reference sequence). The CDR3 spells CASSLGGTEYLENYGYTF. The CDR3 coding sequence is TGTGCCAGCAGCTTAGGGGGGACGGAATACCTAGAGAACTATGGCTACACCTTC.

This clonotype was seen a few times. This chain joins TRBV5-1 and TRBJ2-7, with D possibly TRBD1 on 5 matching bases. This CDR3 region has 14 residues. Trimming left V 5 bases short and J 5 bases short, with 17 bases between. Germline CDR1 SGHRS, CDR2 YFSETQ. The CDR3 sequence: CASRNTGAEDEQYF. CDR3 DNA sequence: TGCGCCAGCAGAAATACAGGCGCAGAGGACGAGCAGTACTTC.

This clonotype came up a few times. This chain connects TRBV29-1 to TRBJ1-1; weak D call: TRBD1 (5 bases). CDR1 is SQVTM, CDR2 ANQGSEA, per germline. This CDR3 contains 13 residues. V was shortened by 7 bases and J by 1 base, with 13 bases between the two germline ends. The CDR3 region is CSGTGTGNTEAFF. CDR3 sequence (DNA): TGCAGCGGGACCGGGACGGGGAACACTGAAGCTTTCTTT.

This clonotype was found many times. V gene TRBV28 combines with J gene TRBJ2-6, with a possible D match to TRBD1 (6 bases). Trimming cost V 10 bases and J 2 bases, with 12 bases left between them. The CDR3 covers 14 residues. Germline CDR1 and CDR2: MDHEN and SYDVKM. CDR3 in DNA: TGTGCCACCACACAGGGAGCTGGGGCCAACGTCCTGACTTTC. Its translation: CATTQGAGANVLTF.

The rearrangement uses TRBV7-9 and TRBJ2-1; tentative D call: TRBD2 (5 bases). CDR3 size: 14 residues. The V end lost 2 bases, the J end lost 7 bases, and 12 bases lay between the germline ends. CDR1 and CDR2 from the germline V gene are SEHNR and FQNEAQ (reference sequence). This chain's CDR3 is CASSLPSLMNEQFF. The CDR3 DNA is TGTGCCAGCAGCTTACCTAGCCTTATGAATGAGCAGTTCTTC.

The chain joins TRBV5-1 to TRBJ2-1; unclear D gene. Germline V lookup: CDR1 SGHRS, CDR2 YFSETQ. This CDR3 region has 16 residues. V lost 6 bases to trimming and J lost 0 bases, with 16 bases between them. CDR3 in DNA: TGCGCCAGCACGAGTCAACCCGGTAGCTCCTACAATGAGCAGTTCTTC. This encodes CASTSQPGSSYNEQFF.

This clonotype has just a few counts. The V call is TRBV7-2, the J call TRBJ1-1; 7 nucleotides align to TRBD1. V trimming: 3 bases; J trimming: 6 bases; junction bases outside the gene matches: 7. Germline assignment: CDR1 SGHTA and CDR2 FQGNSA. The CDR3 runs to 14 residues. CDR3: CASSFRAGGSEAFF. The CDR3 DNA follows: TGTGCCAGCAGCTTTAGGGCAGGGGGGTCTGAAGCTTTCTTT.

This clonotype was counted between two and nine times. The chain links TRBV14 to TRBJ2-7, with no clear D. V was trimmed by 3 bases and J by 6 bases, leaving 12 bases between them. The CDR3 has 13 amino acids. Germline V gene sequence: CDR1 SGHDN, CDR2 FVKESK. This CDR3 reads CASSQGWGGEQYF. The CDR3 DNA follows: TGTGCCAGCAGCCAGGGTTGGGGTGGCGAGCAGTACTTC. Complete variable domain (other parts from reference TRBV14 and TRBJ2-7): EAGVTQFPSHSVIEKGQTVTLRCDPISGHDNLYWYRRVMGKEIKFLLHFVKESKQDESGMPNNRFLAERTGGTYSTLKVQPAELEDSGVYFCASSQGWGGEQYFGPGTRLTVT.

This clonotype came up a few times. V usage is TRBV7-2 and J usage is TRBJ2-1; 7 positions match TRBD1. Germline V lookup: CDR1 SGHTA, CDR2 FQGNSA. With V trimmed by 5 bases and J by 3 bases, 10 bases remained unmatched. The CDR3 totals 16 residues. DNA for the CDR3: TGTGCCAGCAGCCGAAGGTGGCAGGGGGACTACAATGAGCAGTTCTTC. This translates into CASSRRWQGDYNEQFF.

V usage is TRBV3-1 and J usage is TRBJ1-1; D unresolved. The CDR3 sequence is 13 residues long. Germline CDR1 is LGHDT and CDR2 is YNNKEL (reference sequence). Trimming pared 0 bases from V and 8 bases from J, leaving 10 bases between. The CDR3 DNA sequence: TGTGCCAGCAGCCAAGATGGAGGCAGGGAAGCTTTCTTT. This encodes CASSQDGGREAFF.

The V call is TRBV10-2, the J call TRBJ1-6; the D gene is possibly TRBD1 (6 bases). Trimming stripped 0 bases from V and 14 bases from J, with 11 bases between. The CDR3 has 13 amino acids. Germline V gives CDR1 WSHSY, CDR2 SAAADI. The CDR3 DNA reads as TGCGCCAGCAGTGAGTCCTCAGGGGAATCCCTCCACTTT. The encoded protein is CASSESSGESLHF.

The chain links TRBV24-1 to TRBJ2-1; TRBD1 might be the D (5 bases). Germline values: CDR1 KGHDR, CDR2 SFDVKD. V dropped 5 bases and J dropped 2 bases, with 12 bases sitting between them. The CDR3 has 15 amino acids. CDR3 loop: CATSVNRGAYNEQFF. CDR3 sequence (DNA): TGTGCCACCAGTGTGAATAGGGGCGCCTACAATGAGCAGTTCTTC.

This clonotype was detected a few times. This chain links TRBV20-1 with TRBJ2-3; TRBD2 might be the D (6 bases). This CDR3 comprises 14 residues. The ends were cut back, 3 bases at V and 1 base at J, with 11 bases in the middle. Germline values: CDR1 DFQATT, CDR2 SNEGSKA (reference sequence). CDR3 DNA: TGCAGTGCTAGGGTCGGGGGACGCACAGATACGCAGTATTTT. Residues: CSARVGGRTDTQYF.

This clonotype occurred a few times. The CDR3, as DNA: TGTGCCAGCAGCTCACGAACTAATCAGCCCCAGCATTTT. Encoded protein: CASSSRTNQPQHF. This sequence joins TRBV7-2 and TRBJ1-5; D ambiguous. Germline-derived CDR1 and CDR2 are SGHTA and FQGNSA. The CDR3 is 13 amino acids. Trimming left V 4 bases short and J 4 bases short, with 8 bases between.

The V call is TRBV29-1, the J call TRBJ2-1; perhaps TRBD1 as D (6 bases). This CDR3 has 14 residues. CDR1 and CDR2 (germline): SQVTM, ANQGSEA. Trimming left V 3 bases short and J 0 bases short, with 9 bases between. Here the CDR3 DNA reads TGCAGCGTTGACGCGACAGGCTCCTACAATGAGCAGTTCTTC. This sequence encodes CSVDATGSYNEQFF.

The chain carries TRBV10-1 and TRBJ2-1; tentatively, D is TRBD1 or TRBD2 (6 bases each). This CDR3 has 15 residues. The germline CDR1 and CDR2 sequences are WNHNN and SYGVQD (reference sequence). Trimming removed 3 bases from V and 0 bases from J, with 9 bases in between. Here the CDR3 reads CASSEEGGSYNEQFF. CDR3 in DNA: TGCGCCAGCAGTGAAGAGGGGGGCTCCTACAATGAGCAGTTCTTC.

The chain recombines TRBV12-3 or TRBV12-4 with TRBJ2-5; D is unclear. The CDR3 is 13 residues long. V dropped 1 base and J dropped 5 bases, with 8 bases sitting between them. CDR3: CASSLVSSETQYF. CDR3 nucleotide sequence: TGTGCCAGCAGTTTAGTCAGTTCCGAGACCCAGTACTTC.

The V and J genes are TRBV28 and TRBJ2-5; TRBD1 might be the D (5 bases). V lost 5 bases, J lost 0 bases, and 13 bases lay in between. There are 15 residues in the CDR3. Germline assignment: CDR1 MDHEN and CDR2 SYDVKM. In DNA form, the CDR3 reads TGTGCCAGCAGTCCCAACAGGTCATACCAAGAGACCCAGTACTTC. Its translation is CASSPNRSYQETQYF.

This clonotype was detected a few times. This chain connects TRBV27 to TRBJ2-5; D remains ambiguous. V shed 5 bases and J shed 5 bases, with 12 bases lying between them. CDR3 size: 13 residues. Germline CDR1 MNHEY, CDR2 SMNVEV (reference sequence). CDR3 sequence (DNA): TGTGCCAGCAGTACGACCTCTTGGGAGACCCAGTACTTC. It is translated as CASSTTSWETQYF.

In its sample, this clonotype was seen many times. The V gene is TRBV5-6, the J gene TRBJ2-1, with 7 nucleotides matching TRBD2. J gave up 2 bases and V 0 bases, and 2 bases lay outside the gene matches. The CDR3 sequence is 15 residues long. Germline CDR1 is SGHDT and CDR2 is YYEEEE. In DNA form, the CDR3 reads TGTGCCAGCAGCTTGGTGGGAGGGCCCTACAATGAGCAGTTCTTC. Translating gives CASSLVGGPYNEQFF.

The CDR3 loop is CSAHPPGLPFVEQYF. In nucleotides, the CDR3 is TGCAGTGCTCATCCGCCGGGACTACCTTTTGTAGAGCAGTACTTC. This sequence joins TRBV20-1 and TRBJ2-7; 7 bases are a match to TRBD2. CDR1 is DFQATT, CDR2 SNEGSKA, per germline (reference sequence). The ends lost 5 bases at V and 7 bases at J; junction bases unmatched: 17. CDR3 length equals 15 residues.

This clonotype has just a few counts. The chain uses TRBV5-1 and TRBJ2-6; TRBD1 might be the D (5 bases). With 0 bases removed from V and 0 bases from J, the gap between germline ends came to 7 bases. Germline lookup yields CDR1 SGHRS and CDR2 YFSETQ. The CDR3 contains 16 residues. CDR3: CASSLEGYSGANVLTF. The CDR3 DNA follows: TGCGCCAGCAGCTTGGAGGGGTACTCTGGGGCCAACGTCCTGACTTTC.

The chain combines TRBV4-3 with TRBJ2-1; 7 bases agree with TRBD2. The ends lost 1 base at V and 9 bases at J; junction bases unmatched: 3. Germline CDR1 and CDR2: LGHNA and YSLEER. CDR3 length: 13 residues. Here the CDR3 reads CASSQGLATEQFF. CDR3 nucleotides: TGCGCCAGCAGCCAAGGACTAGCAACTGAGCAGTTCTTC.

The rearrangement uses TRBV27 and TRBJ1-1; 9 positions match TRBD1. Looked up from germline, CDR1 is MNHEY and CDR2 is SMNVEV (reference sequence). J lost 4 bases, V lost 5 bases, and 5 bases had no gene match. The CDR3 is 14 residues long. CDR3 residues: CASSHPGQGTEAFF. The CDR3 region has the DNA TGTGCCAGCAGTCACCCGGGACAGGGCACTGAAGCTTTCTTT.

The V gene is TRBV10-3, the J gene TRBJ2-5, with TRBD2 matching over 9 bases. Germline CDR1 is ENHRY and CDR2 is SYGVKD. The CDR3 runs 16 residues. Trimming took 0 bases from V and 5 from J; bases not matched to a gene: 7. CDR3 residues: CAISESWLAGVETQYF. Here the CDR3 DNA reads TGTGCCATCAGTGAGTCGTGGTTAGCGGGAGTGGAGACCCAGTACTTC.

This clonotype was detected a few times. The chain joins TRBV28 to TRBJ2-7, with D maybe TRBD1 (5 bases). CDR1 is MDHEN, CDR2 SYDVKM, per germline. V lost 3 bases to trimming and J lost 12 bases, with 12 bases between them. This CDR3 has 11 residues. The CDR3 nucleotides are TGTGCCAGCAGTTTTCTGCAGGGTTGGTACTTC. Protein product: CASSFLQGWYF.

This clonotype occurred a few times. The chain joins TRBV20-1 to TRBJ2-1, with D hard to call. Trimming took 0 bases from V and 5 from J, leaving 14 bases between them. The V gene's germline CDR1 is DFQATT and CDR2 SNEGSKA (reference sequence). CDR3 length equals 15 residues. CDR3 loop: CSARDWKRGDNEQFF. The CDR3 nucleotides are TGCAGTGCTAGAGACTGGAAAAGAGGCGACAATGAGCAGTTCTTC.

The chain carries TRBV20-1 and TRBJ1-1; 10 nucleotides match TRBD1. Unmatched junction bases numbered 11, after V lost 6 bases and J lost 1 base. The CDR3 has 16 amino acids. CDR1 DFQATT and CDR2 SNEGSKA come from the germline V gene (reference sequence). The CDR3 nucleotides read TGCAGTGCACCCAGACAGGGGGCTCAAGGGAACACTGAAGCTTTCTTT. Translated, it gives CSAPRQGAQGNTEAFF.